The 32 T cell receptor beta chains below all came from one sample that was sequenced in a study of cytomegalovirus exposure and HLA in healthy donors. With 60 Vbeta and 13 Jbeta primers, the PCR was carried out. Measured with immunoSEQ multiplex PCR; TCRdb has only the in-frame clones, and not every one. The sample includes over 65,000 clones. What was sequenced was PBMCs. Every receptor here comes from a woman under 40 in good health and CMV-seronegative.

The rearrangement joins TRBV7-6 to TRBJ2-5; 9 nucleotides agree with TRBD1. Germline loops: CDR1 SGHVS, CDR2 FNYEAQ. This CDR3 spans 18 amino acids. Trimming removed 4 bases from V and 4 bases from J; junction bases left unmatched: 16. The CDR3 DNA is TGTGCCAGCAGCTCCATGCCGGACAGGGGAAGGTTGGGAGAGACCCAGTACTTC. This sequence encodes CASSSMPDRGRLGETQYF.

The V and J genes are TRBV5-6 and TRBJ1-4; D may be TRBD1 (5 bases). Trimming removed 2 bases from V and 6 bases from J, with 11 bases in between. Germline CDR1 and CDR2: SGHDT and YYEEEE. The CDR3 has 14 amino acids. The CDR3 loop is CASSFGTGHEKLFF. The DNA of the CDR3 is TGTGCCAGCAGCTTCGGAACAGGTCATGAAAAACTGTTTTTT.

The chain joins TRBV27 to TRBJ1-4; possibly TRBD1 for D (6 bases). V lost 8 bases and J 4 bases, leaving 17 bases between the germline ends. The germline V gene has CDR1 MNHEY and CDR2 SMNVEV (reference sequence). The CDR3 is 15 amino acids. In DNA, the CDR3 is TGTGCCAGCCGTCGGGCAGGGGCCCTTAATGAAAAACTGTTTTTT. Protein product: CASRRAGALNEKLFF.

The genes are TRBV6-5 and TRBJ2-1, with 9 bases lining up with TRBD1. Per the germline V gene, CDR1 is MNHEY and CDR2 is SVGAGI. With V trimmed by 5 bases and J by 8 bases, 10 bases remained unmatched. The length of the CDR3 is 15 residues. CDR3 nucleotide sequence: TGTGCCAGCAGTCAATACAGGGGGCTACAATATGAGCAGTTCTTC. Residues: CASSQYRGLQYEQFF.

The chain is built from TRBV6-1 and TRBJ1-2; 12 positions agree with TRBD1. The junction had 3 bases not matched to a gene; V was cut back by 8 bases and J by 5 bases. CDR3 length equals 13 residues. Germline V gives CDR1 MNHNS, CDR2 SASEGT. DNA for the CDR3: TGTGCCAGCGGGACAGGGGGCTGGTATGGCTACACCTTC. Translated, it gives CASGTGGWYGYTF.

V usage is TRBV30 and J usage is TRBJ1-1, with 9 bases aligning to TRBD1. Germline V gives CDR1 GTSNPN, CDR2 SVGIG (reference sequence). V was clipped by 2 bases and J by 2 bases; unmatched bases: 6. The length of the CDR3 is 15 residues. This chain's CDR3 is CAWSLGQGGNTEAFF. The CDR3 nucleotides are TGTGCCTGGAGTCTGGGACAGGGAGGAAACACTGAAGCTTTCTTT.

The CDR3 nucleotides are TGTGCCTGGGATACTAGCGGGAACACAGATACGCAGTATTTT. Its protein product is CAWDTSGNTDTQYF. The chain combines TRBV30 with TRBJ2-3, with TRBD2 matching over 10 bases. Germline lookup yields CDR1 GTSNPN and CDR2 SVGIG (reference sequence). V was clipped by 5 bases and J by 2 bases; unmatched bases: 4. The CDR3 sequence is 14 residues long. The complete variable domain, with remaining parts taken from reference TRBV30 and TRBJ2-3, reads SQTIHQWPATLVQPVGSPLSLECTVEGTSNPNLYWYRQAAGRGLQLLFYSVGIGQISSEVPQNLSASRPQDRQFILSSKKLLLSDSGFYLCAWDTSGNTDTQYFGPGTRLTVL.

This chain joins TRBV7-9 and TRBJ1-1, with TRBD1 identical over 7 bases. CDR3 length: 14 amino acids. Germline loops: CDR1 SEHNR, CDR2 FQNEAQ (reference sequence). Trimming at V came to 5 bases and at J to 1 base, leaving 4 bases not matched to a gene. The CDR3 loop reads CASSAGQRNTEAFF. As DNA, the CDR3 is TGTGCCAGCAGCGCGGGACAGAGGAACACTGAAGCTTTCTTT.

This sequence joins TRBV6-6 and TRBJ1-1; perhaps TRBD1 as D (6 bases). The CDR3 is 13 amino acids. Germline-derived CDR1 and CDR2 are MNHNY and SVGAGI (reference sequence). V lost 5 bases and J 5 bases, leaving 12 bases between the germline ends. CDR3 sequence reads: CASSRGARTEAFF. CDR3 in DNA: TGTGCCAGCAGTCGGGGGGCGAGAACTGAAGCTTTCTTT.

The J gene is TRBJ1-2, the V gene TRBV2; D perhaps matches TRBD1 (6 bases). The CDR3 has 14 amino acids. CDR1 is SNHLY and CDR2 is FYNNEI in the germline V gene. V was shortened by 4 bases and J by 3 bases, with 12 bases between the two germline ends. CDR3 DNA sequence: TGTGCCAGCAGTGGGGGCAGGGGAGACTATGGCTACACCTTC. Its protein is CASSGGRGDYGYTF.

In DNA form, the CDR3 reads TGCGCCAGCAGCTTGGATTCCATTGGAGGTGGCTACACCTTC. Amino acid sequence: CASSLDSIGGGYTF. This chain joins TRBV5-1 and TRBJ1-2; D ambiguous. Germline loops: CDR1 SGHRS, CDR2 YFSETQ. This CDR3 region has 14 residues. Trimming took off 0 bases at V and 7 bases at J, with 13 bases between the two ends.

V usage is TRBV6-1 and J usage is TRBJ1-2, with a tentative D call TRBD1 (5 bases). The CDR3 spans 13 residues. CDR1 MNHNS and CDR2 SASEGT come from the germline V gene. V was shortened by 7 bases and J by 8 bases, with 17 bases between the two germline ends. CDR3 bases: TGTGCCAGCATCGAGGGCAGGGACTGGGGCTACACCTTC. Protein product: CASIEGRDWGYTF.

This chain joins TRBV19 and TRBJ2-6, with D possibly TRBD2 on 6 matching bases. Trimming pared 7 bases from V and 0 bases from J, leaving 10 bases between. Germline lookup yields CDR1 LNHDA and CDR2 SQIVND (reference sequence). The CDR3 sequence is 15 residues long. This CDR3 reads CASTPGGSGANVLTF. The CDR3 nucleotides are TGTGCCAGTACCCCCGGGGGCTCTGGGGCCAACGTCCTGACTTTC. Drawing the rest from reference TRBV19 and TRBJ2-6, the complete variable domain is DGGITQSPKYLFRKEGQNVTLSCEQNLNHDAMYWYRQDPGQGLRLIYYSQIVNDFQKGDIAEGYSVSREKKESFPLTVTSAQKNPTAFYLCASTPGGSGANVLTFGAGSRLTVL.

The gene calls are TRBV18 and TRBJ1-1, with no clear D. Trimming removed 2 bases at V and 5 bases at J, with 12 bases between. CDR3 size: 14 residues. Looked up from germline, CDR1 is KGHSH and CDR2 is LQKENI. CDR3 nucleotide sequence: TGTGCCAGCTCACCAAAAGGCGGGCAGACTGAAGCTTTCTTT. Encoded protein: CASSPKGGQTEAFF.

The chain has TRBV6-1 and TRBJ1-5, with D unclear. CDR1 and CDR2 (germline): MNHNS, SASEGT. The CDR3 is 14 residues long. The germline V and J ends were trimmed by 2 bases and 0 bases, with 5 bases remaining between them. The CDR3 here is CASSELYSNQPQHF. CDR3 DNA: TGTGCCAGCAGTGAACTTTATAGCAATCAGCCCCAGCATTTT.

The CDR3 region is CASSPAGGLNTGELFF. CDR3 sequence (DNA): TGCGCCAGCAGCCCAGCAGGAGGGCTAAACACCGGGGAGCTGTTTTTT. The chain combines TRBV5-1 with TRBJ2-2; a weak D match, TRBD2 (6 bases). CDR3 length equals 16 residues. Trimming shortened V by 4 bases and J by 2 bases, and 15 bases separated the two germline ends. CDR1 is SGHRS and CDR2 is YFSETQ in the germline V gene.

CDR3 loop: CASSYGQGIAYEQYF. In nucleotides, the CDR3 is TGTGCCAGCAGTTATGGGCAGGGAATCGCCTACGAGCAGTACTTC. This chain joins TRBV6-5 and TRBJ2-7; possibly TRBD1 for D (5 bases). CDR1 is MNHEY and CDR2 is SVGAGI in the germline V gene. This CDR3 is 15 amino acids long. Trimming cost V 3 bases and J 2 bases, with 14 bases left between them.

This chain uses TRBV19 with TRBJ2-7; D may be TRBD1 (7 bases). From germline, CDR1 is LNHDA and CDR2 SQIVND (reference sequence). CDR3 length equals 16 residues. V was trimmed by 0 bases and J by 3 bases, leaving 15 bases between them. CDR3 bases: TGTGCCAGTAGTATAGATGCTCCAGGGGGACTCTACGAGCAGTACTTC. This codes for CASSIDAPGGLYEQYF.

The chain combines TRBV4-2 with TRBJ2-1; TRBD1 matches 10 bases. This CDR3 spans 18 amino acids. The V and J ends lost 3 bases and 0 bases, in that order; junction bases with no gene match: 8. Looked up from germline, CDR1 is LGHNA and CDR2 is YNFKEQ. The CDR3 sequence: CASSHSGTGASSYNEQFF. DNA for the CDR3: TGTGCCAGCAGCCACTCCGGGACAGGGGCCAGCTCCTACAATGAGCAGTTCTTC.

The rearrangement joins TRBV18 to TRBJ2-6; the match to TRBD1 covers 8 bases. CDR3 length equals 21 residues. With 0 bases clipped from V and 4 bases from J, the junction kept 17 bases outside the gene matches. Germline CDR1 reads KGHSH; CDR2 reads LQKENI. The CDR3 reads CASSPPGQVGSPKSGANVLTF. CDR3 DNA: TGTGCCAGCTCACCACCGGGACAGGTGGGAAGTCCGAAGTCCGGGGCCAACGTCCTGACTTTC.

The CDR3 region has the DNA TGTGCCAGCAGCTTCGGGACACCTGGGGCCAACGTCCTGACTTTC. This sequence encodes CASSFGTPGANVLTF. The rearrangement uses TRBV7-6 and TRBJ2-6; tentative D call: TRBD1 (6 bases). The CDR3 covers 15 residues. The ends were cut back, 3 bases at V and 2 bases at J, with 8 bases in the middle. CDR1 is SGHVS and CDR2 is FNYEAQ in the germline V gene.

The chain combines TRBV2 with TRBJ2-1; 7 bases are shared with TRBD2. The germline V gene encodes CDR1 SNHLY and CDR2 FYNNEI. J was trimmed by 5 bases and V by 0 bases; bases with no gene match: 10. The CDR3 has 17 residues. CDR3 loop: CASSEALGVGGNNEQFF. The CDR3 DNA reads TGTGCCAGCAGTGAAGCGCTAGGGGTGGGGGGGAACAATGAGCAGTTCTTC.

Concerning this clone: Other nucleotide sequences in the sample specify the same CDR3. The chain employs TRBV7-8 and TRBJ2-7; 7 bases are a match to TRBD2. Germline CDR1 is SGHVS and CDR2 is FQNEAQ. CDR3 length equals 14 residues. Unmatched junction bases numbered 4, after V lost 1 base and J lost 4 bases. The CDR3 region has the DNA TGTGCCAGCAGCTTAGGCGGGACTACGTACGAGCAGTACTTC. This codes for CASSLGGTTYEQYF.

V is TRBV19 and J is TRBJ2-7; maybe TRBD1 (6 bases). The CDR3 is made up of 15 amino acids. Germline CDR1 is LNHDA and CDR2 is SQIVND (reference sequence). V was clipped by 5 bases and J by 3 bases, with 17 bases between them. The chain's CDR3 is CASSPLGGVLYEQYF. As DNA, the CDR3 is TGTGCCAGTAGTCCGTTAGGGGGAGTCCTCTACGAGCAGTACTTC.

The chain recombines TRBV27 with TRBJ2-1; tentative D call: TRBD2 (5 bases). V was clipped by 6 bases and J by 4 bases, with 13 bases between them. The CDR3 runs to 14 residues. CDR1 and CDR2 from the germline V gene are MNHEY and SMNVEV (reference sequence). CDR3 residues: CASSLADRYNEQFF. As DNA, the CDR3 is TGTGCCAGCAGCCTAGCAGACCGTTACAATGAGCAGTTCTTC.

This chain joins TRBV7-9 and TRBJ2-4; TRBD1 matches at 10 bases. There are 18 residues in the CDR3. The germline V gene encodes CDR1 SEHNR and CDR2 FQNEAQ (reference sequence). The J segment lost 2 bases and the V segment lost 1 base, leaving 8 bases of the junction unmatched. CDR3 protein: CASSLGTGGGDTKNIQYF. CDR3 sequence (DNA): TGTGCCAGCAGCTTAGGGACAGGGGGGGGCGATACCAAAAACATTCAGTACTTC.

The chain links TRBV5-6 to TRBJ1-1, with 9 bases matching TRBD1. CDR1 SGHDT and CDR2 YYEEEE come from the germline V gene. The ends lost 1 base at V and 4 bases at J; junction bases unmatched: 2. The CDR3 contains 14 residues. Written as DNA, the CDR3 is TGTGCCAGCAGCTTGCGGGACAGGGTCACTGAAGCTTTCTTT. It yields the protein CASSLRDRVTEAFF.

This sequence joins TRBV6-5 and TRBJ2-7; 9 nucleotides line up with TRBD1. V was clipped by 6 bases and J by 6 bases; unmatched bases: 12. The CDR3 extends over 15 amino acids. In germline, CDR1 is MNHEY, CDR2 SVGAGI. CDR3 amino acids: CASSRKAGQGGEQYF. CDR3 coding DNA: TGTGCCAGCAGCCGCAAAGCGGGACAGGGTGGCGAGCAGTACTTC.

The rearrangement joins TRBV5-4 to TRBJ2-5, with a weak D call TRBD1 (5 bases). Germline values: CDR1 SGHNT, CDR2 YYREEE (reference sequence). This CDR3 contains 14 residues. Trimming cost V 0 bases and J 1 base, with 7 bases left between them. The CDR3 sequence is CASSLEGRQETQYF. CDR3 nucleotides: TGTGCCAGCAGCTTGGAGGGGCGCCAAGAGACCCAGTACTTC.

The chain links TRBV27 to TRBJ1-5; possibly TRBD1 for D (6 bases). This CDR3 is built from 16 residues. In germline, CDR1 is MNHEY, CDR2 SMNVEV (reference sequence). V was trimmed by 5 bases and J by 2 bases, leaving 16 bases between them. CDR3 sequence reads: CASSPRTEIGNQPQHF. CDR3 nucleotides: TGTGCCAGCAGTCCCAGGACAGAAATCGGCAATCAGCCCCAGCATTTT.

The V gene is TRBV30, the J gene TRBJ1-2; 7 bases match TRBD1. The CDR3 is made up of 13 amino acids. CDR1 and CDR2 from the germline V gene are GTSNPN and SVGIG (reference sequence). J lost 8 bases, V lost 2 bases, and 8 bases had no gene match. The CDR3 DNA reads TGTGCCTGGAGTAGACAGGGAGTCGGGGGCTACACCTTC. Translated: CAWSRQGVGGYTF.

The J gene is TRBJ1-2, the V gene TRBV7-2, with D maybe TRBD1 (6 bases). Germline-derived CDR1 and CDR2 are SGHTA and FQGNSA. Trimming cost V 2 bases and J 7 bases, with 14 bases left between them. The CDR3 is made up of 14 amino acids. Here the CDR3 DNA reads TGTGCCAGCAGCTTAACGTGGCAAGGGGGTGGCTACACCTTC. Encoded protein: CASSLTWQGGGYTF.